One and the same sample provided the 6 T cell receptor beta chains below, sequenced in a study of cytomegalovirus exposure and HLA in healthy donors (dated by TCRdb to about 2017). Receptors were amplified or captured by the immunoSEQ multiplex PCR assay. For the multiplex PCR, a mixture combining 60 forward primers for TCR Vbeta segments and 13 reverse primers for TCR Jbeta segments was used. Sourced from immuneACCESS, this table was stored by TCRdb with only in-frame sequences that have V and J called. A share of the clones is absent; for the studies checked, an unresolved V gene accounts for under half, and the remainder has no known explanation. Across this sample there are about 130,000 clones, with about 72% seen only once. The top ten clones comprise around 1.6% of the sample. Sequencing was done on a sample of PBMCs. The receptors were sampled from a female donor in good health and CMV-seronegative.

The chain carries TRBV5-1 and TRBJ1-2; TRBD1 matches at 9 bases. From germline, CDR1 is SGHRS and CDR2 YFSETQ. V lost 0 bases to trimming and J lost 6 bases; unmatched junction nucleotides: 3. CDR3 length equals 14 residues. CDR3 nucleotide sequence: TGCGCCAGCAGCTTGGCGGGACAGGGAAATGGCTACACCTTC. It is translated as CASSLAGQGNGYTF.

The chain joins TRBV28 to TRBJ1-1; D not certain. Germline assignment: CDR1 MDHEN and CDR2 SYDVKM. The V end was cut by 4 bases, the J end by 8 bases, with 8 bases between. CDR3 size: 11 residues. CDR3 nucleotide sequence: TGTGCCAGCAGTTGGGAGATAGAAGCTTTCTTT. This sequence encodes CASSWEIEAFF.

The rearrangement uses TRBV27 and TRBJ1-6; TRBD1 is a possible D gene (5 bases). With 0 bases removed from V and 4 bases from J, the gap between germline ends came to 13 bases. This CDR3 region has 17 residues. Germline V gene data show CDR1 as MNHEY and CDR2 as SMNVEV (reference sequence). CDR3 DNA sequence: TGTGCCAGCAGTTTATCCTGGCAGGGAGGGTATAATTCACCCCTCCACTTT. It codes for CASSLSWQGGYNSPLHF.

The CDR3 region is CASSLLGADTGELFF. The DNA of the CDR3 is TGTGCCAGCAGTTTGTTGGGGGCAGACACCGGGGAGCTGTTTTTT. The chain carries TRBV28 and TRBJ2-2, with D perhaps matching TRBD1 (6 bases). Trimming took 3 bases from V and 3 from J, leaving 11 bases between them. This CDR3 contains 15 residues. Germline loops: CDR1 MDHEN, CDR2 SYDVKM.

This clone has just one count. This chain joins TRBV6-6 and TRBJ1-1; D possibly corresponds to TRBD1 (5 bases). The germline CDR1 and CDR2 sequences are MNHNY and SVGAGI (reference sequence). This CDR3 is 13 amino acids long. The V gene lost 4 bases and the J gene lost 7 bases, with 13 bases spanning the gap. CDR3 protein: CASSLVREVEAFF. Written as DNA, the CDR3 is TGTGCCAGCAGTTTAGTCAGGGAAGTTGAAGCTTTCTTT.

V gene TRBV18 combines with J gene TRBJ1-1; D is unresolved. With 2 bases removed from V and 5 bases from J, the gap between germline ends came to 12 bases. CDR1 is KGHSH and CDR2 is LQKENI in the germline V gene. This CDR3 spans 14 amino acids. CDR3 nucleotide sequence: TGTGCCAGCTCACCAGGCCTCGGAGAGACTGAAGCTTTCTTT. Protein product: CASSPGLGETEAFF.